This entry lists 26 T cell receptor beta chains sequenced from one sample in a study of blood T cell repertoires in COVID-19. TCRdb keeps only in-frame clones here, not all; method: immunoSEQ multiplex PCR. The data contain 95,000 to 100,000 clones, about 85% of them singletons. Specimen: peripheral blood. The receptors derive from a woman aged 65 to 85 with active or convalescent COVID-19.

DNA for the CDR3: TGTGCCAGCAGCTCCAAGGGGTCACCGGGCGGAAAGTACTTC. Its translation is CASSSKGSPGGKYF. The chain employs TRBV11-2 and TRBJ2-7, with D perhaps TRBD1 (5 bases). Looked up from germline, CDR1 is SGHAT and CDR2 is FQNNGV. The CDR3 sequence is 14 residues long. The germline V and J ends were trimmed by 4 bases and 11 bases, with 21 bases remaining between them.

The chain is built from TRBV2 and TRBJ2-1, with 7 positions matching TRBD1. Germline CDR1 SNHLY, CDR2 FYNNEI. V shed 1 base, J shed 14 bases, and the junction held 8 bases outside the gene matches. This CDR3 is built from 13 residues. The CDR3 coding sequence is TGTGCCAGCAGTGAAGTATGGGACAGCGGAGAGTTCTTC. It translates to CASSEVWDSGEFF.

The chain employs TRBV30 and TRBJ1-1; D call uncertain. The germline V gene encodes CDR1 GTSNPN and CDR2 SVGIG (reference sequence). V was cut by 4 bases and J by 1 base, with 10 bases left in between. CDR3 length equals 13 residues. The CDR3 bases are TGTGCCTGGACACCACACGCGAACACTGAAGCTTTCTTT. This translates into CAWTPHANTEAFF.

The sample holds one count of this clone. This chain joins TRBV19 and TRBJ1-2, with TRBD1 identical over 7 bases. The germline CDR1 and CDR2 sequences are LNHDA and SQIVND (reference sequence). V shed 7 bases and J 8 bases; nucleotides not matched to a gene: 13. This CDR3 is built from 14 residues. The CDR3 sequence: CASTLGQASGGYTF. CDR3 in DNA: TGTGCCAGTACCCTCGGACAGGCAAGCGGGGGCTACACCTTC.

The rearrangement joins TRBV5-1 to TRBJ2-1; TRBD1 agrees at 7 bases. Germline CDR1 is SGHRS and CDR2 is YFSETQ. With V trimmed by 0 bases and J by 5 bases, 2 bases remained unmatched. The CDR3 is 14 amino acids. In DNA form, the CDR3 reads TGCGCCAGCAGCTTGGAAGGGGGCAACAATGAGCAGTTCTTC. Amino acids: CASSLEGGNNEQFF. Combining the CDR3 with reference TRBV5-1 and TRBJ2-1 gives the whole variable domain KAGVTQTPRYLIKTRGQQVTLSCSPISGHRSVSWYQQTPGQGLQFLFEYFSETQRNKGNFPGRFSGRQFSNSRSEMNVSTLELGDSALYLCASSLEGGNNEQFFGPGTRLTVL.

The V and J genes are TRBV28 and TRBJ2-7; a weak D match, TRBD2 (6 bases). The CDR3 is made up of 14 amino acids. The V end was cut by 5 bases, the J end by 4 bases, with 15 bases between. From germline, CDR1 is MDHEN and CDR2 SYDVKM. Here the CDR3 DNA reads TGTGCCAGCAGTGAACCGGGGACTTCTTACGAGCAGTACTTC. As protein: CASSEPGTSYEQYF.

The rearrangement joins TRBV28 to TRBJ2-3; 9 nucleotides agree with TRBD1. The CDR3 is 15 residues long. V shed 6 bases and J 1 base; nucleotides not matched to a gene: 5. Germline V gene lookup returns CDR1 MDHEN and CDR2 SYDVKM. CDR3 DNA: TGTGCCAGCAGGAAAAGGACAGGGGGCACAGATACGCAGTATTTT. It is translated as CASRKRTGGTDTQYF.

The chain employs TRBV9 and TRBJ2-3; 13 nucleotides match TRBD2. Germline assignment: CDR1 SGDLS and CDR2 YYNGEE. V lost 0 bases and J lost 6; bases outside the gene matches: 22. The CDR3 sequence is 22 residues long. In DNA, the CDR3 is TGTGCCAGCAGCGTAGGTCTCTTCGGACTAGCGGGAGATGTGGAAAGGGCTGATACGCAGTATTTT. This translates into CASSVGLFGLAGDVERADTQYF.

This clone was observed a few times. The CDR3 region is CASKGGSTDTQYF. The CDR3 nucleotides read TGTGCCAGCAAGGGCGGGAGCACAGATACGCAGTATTTT. This chain uses TRBV27 with TRBJ2-3; weak D call: TRBD2 (5 bases). Per germline, CDR1 MNHEY and CDR2 SMNVEV (reference sequence). Deletions cut 7 bases from V and 0 bases from J, with 8 bases between. CDR3 length equals 13 residues.

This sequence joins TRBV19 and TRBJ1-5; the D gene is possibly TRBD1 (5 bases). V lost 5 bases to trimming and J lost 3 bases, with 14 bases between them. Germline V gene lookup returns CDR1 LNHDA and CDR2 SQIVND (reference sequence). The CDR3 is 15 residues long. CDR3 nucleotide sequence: TGTGCCAGTAGTGGTTCACAGGTTTTCAATCAGCCCCAGCATTTT. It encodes CASSGSQVFNQPQHF.

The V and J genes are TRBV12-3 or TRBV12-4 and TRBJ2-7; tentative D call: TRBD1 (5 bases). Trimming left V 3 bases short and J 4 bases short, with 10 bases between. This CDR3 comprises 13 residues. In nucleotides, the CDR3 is TGTGCCAGCAGTTTCACAGGACAATACGAGCAGTACTTC. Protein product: CASSFTGQYEQYF.

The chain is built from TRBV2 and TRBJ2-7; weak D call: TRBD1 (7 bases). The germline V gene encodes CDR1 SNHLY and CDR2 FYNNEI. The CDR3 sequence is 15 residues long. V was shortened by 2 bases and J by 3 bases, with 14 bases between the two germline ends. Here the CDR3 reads CASSERRGLGYEQYF. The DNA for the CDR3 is TGTGCCAGCAGTGAAAGGAGGGGGCTTGGCTACGAGCAGTACTTC. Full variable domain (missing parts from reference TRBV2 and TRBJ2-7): EPEVTQTPSHQVTQMGQEVILRCVPISNHLYFYWYRQILGQKVEFLVSFYNNEISEKSEIFDDQFSVERPDGSNFTLKIRSTKLEDSAMYFCASSERRGLGYEQYFGPGTRLTVT.

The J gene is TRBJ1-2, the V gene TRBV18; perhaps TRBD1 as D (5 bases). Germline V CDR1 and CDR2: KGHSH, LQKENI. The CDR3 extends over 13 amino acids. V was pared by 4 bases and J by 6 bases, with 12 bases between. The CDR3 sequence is CASSLLGVNGYTF. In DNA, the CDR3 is TGTGCCAGCTCACTATTAGGGGTGAATGGCTACACCTTC.

The CDR3 nucleotides are TGTGCCAGCAGTGATCGGGGGGACAATGAGCAGTTCTTC. It translates to CASSDRGDNEQFF. J is TRBJ2-1 and V is TRBV2; 7 nucleotides match TRBD2. CDR3 length equals 13 residues. From germline, CDR1 is SNHLY and CDR2 FYNNEI. V was clipped by 3 bases and J by 5 bases; unmatched bases: 1.

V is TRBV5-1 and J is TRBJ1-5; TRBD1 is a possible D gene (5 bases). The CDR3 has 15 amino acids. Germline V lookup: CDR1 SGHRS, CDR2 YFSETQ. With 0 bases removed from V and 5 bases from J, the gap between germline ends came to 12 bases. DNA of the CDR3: TGCGCCAGCAGCTTGGGCGGGGGTCGGTATCAGCCCCAGCATTTT. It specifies CASSLGGGRYQPQHF.

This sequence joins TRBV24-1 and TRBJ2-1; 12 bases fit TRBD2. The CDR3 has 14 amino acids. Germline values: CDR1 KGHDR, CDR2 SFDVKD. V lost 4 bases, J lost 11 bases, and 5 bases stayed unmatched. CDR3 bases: TGTGCCACCAGTGAACCCGGGACTAGCGGGCAGCAGTTCTTC. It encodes CATSEPGTSGQQFF.

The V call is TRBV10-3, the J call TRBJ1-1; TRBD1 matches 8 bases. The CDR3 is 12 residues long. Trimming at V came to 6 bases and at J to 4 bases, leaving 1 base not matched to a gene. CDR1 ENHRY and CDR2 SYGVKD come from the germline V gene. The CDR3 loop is CAIRDRVTEAFF. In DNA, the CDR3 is TGTGCCATCAGGGACAGGGTCACTGAAGCTTTCTTT.

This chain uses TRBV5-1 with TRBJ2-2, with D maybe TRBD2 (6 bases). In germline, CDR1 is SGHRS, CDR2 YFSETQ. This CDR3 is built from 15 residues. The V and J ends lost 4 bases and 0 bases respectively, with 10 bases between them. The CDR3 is CASSAGLANTGELFF. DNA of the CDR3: TGCGCCAGCAGCGCGGGACTCGCGAACACCGGGGAGCTGTTTTTT.

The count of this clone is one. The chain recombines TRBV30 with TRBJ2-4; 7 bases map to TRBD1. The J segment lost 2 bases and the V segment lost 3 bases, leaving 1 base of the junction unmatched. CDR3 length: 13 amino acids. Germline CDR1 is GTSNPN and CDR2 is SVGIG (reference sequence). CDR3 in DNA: TGTGCCTGGAGACAGGGGCCCAAAAACATTCAGTACTTC. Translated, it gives CAWRQGPKNIQYF.

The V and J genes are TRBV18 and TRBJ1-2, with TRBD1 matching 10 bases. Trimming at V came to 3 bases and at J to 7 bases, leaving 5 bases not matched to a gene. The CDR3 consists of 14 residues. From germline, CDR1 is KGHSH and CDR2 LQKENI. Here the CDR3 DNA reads TGTGCCAGCTCACCTGACAGGGACAGGGGTGGCTACACCTTC. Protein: CASSPDRDRGGYTF.

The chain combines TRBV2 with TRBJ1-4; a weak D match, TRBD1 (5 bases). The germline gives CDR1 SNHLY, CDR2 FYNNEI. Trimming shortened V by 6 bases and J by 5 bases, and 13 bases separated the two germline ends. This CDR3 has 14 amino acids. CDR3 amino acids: CASRGLSWNEKLFF. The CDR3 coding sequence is TGTGCCAGCAGGGGACTTAGTTGGAATGAAAAACTGTTTTTT.

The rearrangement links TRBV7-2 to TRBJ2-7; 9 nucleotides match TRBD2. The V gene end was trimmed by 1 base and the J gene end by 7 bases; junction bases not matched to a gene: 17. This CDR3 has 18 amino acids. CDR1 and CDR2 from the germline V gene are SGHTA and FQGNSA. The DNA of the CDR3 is TGTGCCAGCAGCTTAGATTTGACTAGCGGACCGATTGGGGGGGAGCAGTACTTC. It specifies CASSLDLTSGPIGGEQYF.

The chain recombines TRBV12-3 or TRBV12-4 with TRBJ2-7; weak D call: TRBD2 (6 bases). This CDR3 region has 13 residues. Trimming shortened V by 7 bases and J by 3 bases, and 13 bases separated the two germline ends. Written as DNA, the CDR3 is TGTGCCAGCACTTCGGCGGGAAGCTACGAGCAGTACTTC. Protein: CASTSAGSYEQYF.

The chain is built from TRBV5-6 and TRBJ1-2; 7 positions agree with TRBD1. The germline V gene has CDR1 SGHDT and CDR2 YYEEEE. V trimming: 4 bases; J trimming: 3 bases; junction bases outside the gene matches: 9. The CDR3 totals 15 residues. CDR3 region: CASSPVGQGDYGYTF. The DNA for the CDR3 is TGTGCCAGCAGCCCGGTGGGGCAGGGGGACTATGGCTACACCTTC.

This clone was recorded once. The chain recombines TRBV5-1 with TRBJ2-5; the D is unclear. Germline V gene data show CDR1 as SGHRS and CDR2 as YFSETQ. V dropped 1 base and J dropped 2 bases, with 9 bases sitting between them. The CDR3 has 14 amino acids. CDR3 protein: CASSLMAAQETQYF. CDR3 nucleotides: TGCGCCAGCAGCTTGATGGCAGCGCAAGAGACCCAGTACTTC.

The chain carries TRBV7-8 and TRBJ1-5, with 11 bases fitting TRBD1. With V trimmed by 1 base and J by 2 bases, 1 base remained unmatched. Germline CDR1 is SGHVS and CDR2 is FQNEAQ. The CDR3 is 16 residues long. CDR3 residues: CASSLGDRGGNQPQHF. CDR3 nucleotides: TGTGCCAGCAGCTTAGGGGACAGGGGGGGCAATCAGCCCCAGCATTTT.